This TCR beta chain was sequenced for a study of shared clonotypes between healthy human individuals. Looking at the study overall: Donors were two women and a few men aged 18 to 49. Three plates each covered CD4 naive and memory; CD8 naive two, CD8 memory one.

In regard to this clone: Its matching antigen is unknown.

Whole-study findings and limits: Researchers sampled only blood; tissue repertoires likely differ.

CDR1 ENHRY and CDR2 SYGVKD come from the germline V gene. The V end was cut by 5 bases, the J end by 0 bases, with 8 bases between. The CDR3 totals 13 residues. Only in-frame clones appear in the TCRdb table, and some are missing; sequencing was by immunoSEQ multiplex PCR. The data show under 1,900,000 clones, with about 98.5% seen just once and over 0.3% held by the top ten. The rearrangement joins TRBV10-3 to TRBJ2-7; D call uncertain. This receptor was identified in a man aged 25-45 years in good health. Sequenced input: naive CD4+ T cells sorted from blood. Indicated subset: CD45RA+ positively selected. Here the CDR3 reads CAISSDVSYEQYF. For the CDR3, the DNA is TGTGCCATCAGTTCGGACGTCTCCTACGAGCAGTACTTC.